Listed below are T cell receptor beta chains from one sample, sequenced in a study of T cell changes during pregnancy in multiple sclerosis. Produced via immunoSEQ multiplex PCR; TCRdb's table is partial and in-frame only. The table shows 50,000 to 75,000 clones, with about 93% occurring only once. Here the sequenced sample was CD8+ T cells from peripheral blood mononuclear cells, taken in the third trimester of pregnancy. Every receptor here comes from a female donor with multiple sclerosis, enrolled in a pregnancy study. Each CDR3 is given with its conserved first and last residue. Each record gives: V gene, J gene, D gene, clone size, CDR3 DNA, CDR3 protein. A D gene is named only where the DNA matches it firmly. A clone size is listed for some rows: how often the clone was seen (once, few, many), or a class if it is expanded.

V gene: TRBV7-9; J gene: TRBJ1-2; D gene: NA; clone size: NA; CDR3 DNA: TGTGCCAGCAGCCCCCCCAGGGTGGATTATGGCTACACCTTC; CDR3 protein: CASSPPRVDYGYTF
V gene: TRBV27; J gene: TRBJ2-1; D gene: TRBD2; clone size: NA; CDR3 DNA: TGTGCCAGCAGTTTATGGTCGGGACTAGCGGGAGTCAATGAGCAGTTCTTC; CDR3 protein: CASSLWSGLAGVNEQFF
V gene: TRBV9; J gene: TRBJ2-1; D gene: NA; clone size: NA; CDR3 DNA: TGTGCCACCCTCGGCAGGGGTGAGCAGTTCTTC; CDR3 protein: CATLGRGEQFF
V gene: TRBV5-5; J gene: TRBJ2-3; D gene: TRBD2; clone size: NA; CDR3 DNA: TGTGCCAGCAGTGGCGGGAGGGGCACAGATACGCAGTATTTT; CDR3 protein: CASSGGRGTDTQYF
V gene: TRBV5-1; J gene: TRBJ2-2; D gene: NA; clone size: NA; CDR3 DNA: TGCGCCAGCAGCTTGAGGAGATCCCCCGGGGAGCTGTTTTTT; CDR3 protein: CASSLRRSPGELFF
V gene: TRBV9; J gene: TRBJ2-7; D gene: NA; clone size: NA; CDR3 DNA: TGTGCCAGCAGTAGCGGCCACTCCTACGAGCAGTACTTC; CDR3 protein: CASSSGHSYEQYF
V gene: TRBV6-6; J gene: TRBJ1-5; D gene: NA; clone size: once; CDR3 DNA: TGTGCCAGCAGTTACGGTAGTAATCAGCCCCAGCATTTT; CDR3 protein: CASSYGSNQPQHF
V gene: TRBV7-2; J gene: TRBJ2-1; D gene: TRBD2; clone size: NA; CDR3 DNA: TGTGCCAGCACCCGAACTAGCGGCCCCTACAATGAGCAGTTCTTC; CDR3 protein: CASTRTSGPYNEQFF
V gene: TRBV7-2; J gene: TRBJ2-7; D gene: TRBD2; clone size: few; CDR3 DNA: TGTGCCAGCAGCTTTGAGGCGGGAGGGCCCTACGAGCAGTACTTC; CDR3 protein: CASSFEAGGPYEQYF
V gene: TRBV28; J gene: TRBJ1-1; D gene: NA; clone size: NA; CDR3 DNA: TGTGCCAGCAGTTCTTCAGCTAGGGCTTTCTTT; CDR3 protein: CASSSSARAFF
V gene: TRBV7-6; J gene: TRBJ1-4; D gene: TRBD1; clone size: NA; CDR3 DNA: TGTGCCAGCAGCCAGCGACAGGGGTCTAATGAAAAACTGTTTTTT; CDR3 protein: CASSQRQGSNEKLFF
V gene: TRBV27; J gene: TRBJ2-2; D gene: TRBD2; clone size: NA; CDR3 DNA: TGTGCCAGCAGTTCCGGGAGGGCGACCGGGGAGCTGTTTTTT; CDR3 protein: CASSSGRATGELFF